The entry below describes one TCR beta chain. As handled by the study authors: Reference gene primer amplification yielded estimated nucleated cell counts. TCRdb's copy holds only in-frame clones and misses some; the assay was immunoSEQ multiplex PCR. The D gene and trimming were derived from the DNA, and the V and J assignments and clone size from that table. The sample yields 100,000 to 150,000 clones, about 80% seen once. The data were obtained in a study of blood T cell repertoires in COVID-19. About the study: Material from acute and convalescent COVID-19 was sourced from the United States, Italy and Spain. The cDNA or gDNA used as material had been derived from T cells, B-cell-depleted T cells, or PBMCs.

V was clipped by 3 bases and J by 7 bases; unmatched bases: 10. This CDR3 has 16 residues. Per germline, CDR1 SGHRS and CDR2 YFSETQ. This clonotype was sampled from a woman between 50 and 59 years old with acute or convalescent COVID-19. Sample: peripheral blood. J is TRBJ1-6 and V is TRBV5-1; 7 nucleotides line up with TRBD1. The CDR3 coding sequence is TGCGCCAGCAGCTCCACGGGGGGGACAGCAAATTCACCCCTCCACTTT. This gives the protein CASSSTGGTANSPLHF.